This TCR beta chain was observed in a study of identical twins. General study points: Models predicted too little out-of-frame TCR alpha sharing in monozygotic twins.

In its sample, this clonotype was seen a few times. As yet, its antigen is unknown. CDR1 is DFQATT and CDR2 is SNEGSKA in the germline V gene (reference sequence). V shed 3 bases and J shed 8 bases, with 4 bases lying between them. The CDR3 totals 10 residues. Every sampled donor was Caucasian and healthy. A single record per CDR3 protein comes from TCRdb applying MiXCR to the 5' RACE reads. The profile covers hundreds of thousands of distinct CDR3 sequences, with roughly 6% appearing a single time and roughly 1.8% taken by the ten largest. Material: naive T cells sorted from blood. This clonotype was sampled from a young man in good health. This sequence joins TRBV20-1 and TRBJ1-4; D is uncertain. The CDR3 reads CSARREKLFF. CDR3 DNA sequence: TGCAGTGCTAGGAGGGAAAAACTGTTTTTT.